The next 6 T cell receptor beta chains were all read from a single sample in a study of T cell responses to AZD1222 COVID-19 vaccine. Assay: immunoSEQ multiplex PCR; the TCRdb copy retains only in-frame clones and omits some. Here the sample spans roughly 150,000 clones, under 95% being singletons. The input for sequencing was peripheral blood, taken on day 0 of AZD1222 vaccination. The receptor source for this set is an adult in good health.

Here the CDR3 DNA reads TGTGCCAGCAGCTTGTATTCCTGGGGGGTGGATGAGCAGTTCTTC. This gives the protein CASSLYSWGVDEQFF. This chain uses TRBV5-4 with TRBJ2-1, with a tentative D call TRBD2 (6 bases). V was pared by 1 base and J by 8 bases, with 16 bases between. Per germline, CDR1 SGHNT and CDR2 YYREEE (reference sequence). This CDR3 is built from 15 residues.

For the CDR3, the DNA is TGCGCCAGCAGCCTAACCGGGACAGGGCCCTACGAGCAGTACTTC. Its protein product is CASSLTGTGPYEQYF. This rearrangement joins TRBV5-1 to TRBJ2-7; 9 positions match TRBD1. V shed 4 bases, J shed 2 bases, and the junction held 7 bases outside the gene matches. Germline assignment: CDR1 SGHRS and CDR2 YFSETQ. This CDR3 has 15 amino acids.

This chain links TRBV7-9 with TRBJ1-1, with D unclear. V lost 2 bases to trimming and J lost 2 bases, with 6 bases between them. The germline gives CDR1 SEHNR, CDR2 FQNEAQ (reference sequence). CDR3 length equals 13 residues. This chain's CDR3 is CASSLPGNTEAFF. The DNA for the CDR3 is TGTGCCAGCAGCTTACCGGGCAACACTGAAGCTTTCTTT.

The chain joins TRBV11-2 to TRBJ2-7; D may match TRBD1 or TRBD2 (5 bases each). With 0 bases removed from V and 2 bases from J, the gap between germline ends came to 11 bases. Germline-derived CDR1 and CDR2 are SGHAT and FQNNGV. This CDR3 is built from 15 residues. CDR3 sequence reads: CASSLDRETTYEQYF. The CDR3 DNA follows: TGTGCCAGCAGCTTAGACAGGGAGACAACCTACGAGCAGTACTTC.

This clone was found a few times. The chain links TRBV6-4 to TRBJ1-2; no definite D call. Germline V lookup: CDR1 MRHNA, CDR2 SNTAGT. Deletions cut 6 bases from V and 8 bases from J, with 16 bases between. CDR3 size: 13 residues. CDR3 sequence reads: CASSEDGTGGYTF. In nucleotides, the CDR3 is TGTGCCAGCAGCGAGGACGGTACGGGCGGCTACACCTTC.

This clone was observed a single time. V usage is TRBV2 and J usage is TRBJ1-4; a weak D match, TRBD1 (5 bases). V was shortened by 2 bases and J by 8 bases, with 15 bases between the two germline ends. There are 15 residues in the CDR3. Germline lookup yields CDR1 SNHLY and CDR2 FYNNEI. The CDR3 spells CASSEILTRGEKLFF. CDR3 nucleotides: TGTGCCAGCAGTGAAATCCTGACACGGGGCGAAAAACTGTTTTTT.